This entry concerns a single TCR beta chain. The data belong to a study of blood T cell repertoires in COVID-19. On the study more broadly: In each case, the material was cDNA or gDNA derived from T cells, B-cell-depleted T cells, or PBMCs.

The V gene's germline CDR1 is SGHNT and CDR2 YYREEE (reference sequence). The CDR3 spans 15 residues. V lost 0 bases and J 4 bases, leaving 13 bases between the germline ends. Per the original methods: Counts of nucleated cells, estimated from reference gene primer amplification, were obtained. The data were produced by immunoSEQ multiplex PCR, yet TCRdb's version contains in-frame clones alone and is incomplete. V and J calls and clone size are given by that table; D and trimming were obtained from the DNA. This table holds some 150,000 clones, over 80% found once. This chain uses TRBV5-4 with TRBJ1-2; D is unclear. Sequenced material: peripheral blood. This receptor was taken from a man aged 50 to 60 who had recovered from COVID-19. As DNA, the CDR3 is TGTGCCAGCAGCTTGGCGGGAACAGACCCCTATGGCTACACCTTC. Its translation: CASSLAGTDPYGYTF. The entire variable domain, with the rest obtained from reference TRBV5-4 and TRBJ1-2, is as follows: ETGVTQSPTHLIKTRGQQVTLRCSSQSGHNTVSWYQQALGQGPQFIFQYYREEENGRGNFPPRFSGLQFPNYSSELNVNALELDDSALYLCASSLAGTDPYGYTFGSGTRLTVV.